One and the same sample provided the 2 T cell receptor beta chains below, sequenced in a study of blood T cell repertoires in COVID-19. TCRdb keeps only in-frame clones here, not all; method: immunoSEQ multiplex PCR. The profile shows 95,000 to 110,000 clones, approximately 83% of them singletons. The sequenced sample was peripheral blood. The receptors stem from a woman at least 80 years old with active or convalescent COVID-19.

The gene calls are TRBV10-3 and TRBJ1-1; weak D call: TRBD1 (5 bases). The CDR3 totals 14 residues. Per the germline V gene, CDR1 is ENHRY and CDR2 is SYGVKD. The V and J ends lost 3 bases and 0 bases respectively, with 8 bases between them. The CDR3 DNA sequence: TGTGCCATCAGTGAAACAGGCATGAACACTGAAGCTTTCTTT. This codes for CAISETGMNTEAFF.

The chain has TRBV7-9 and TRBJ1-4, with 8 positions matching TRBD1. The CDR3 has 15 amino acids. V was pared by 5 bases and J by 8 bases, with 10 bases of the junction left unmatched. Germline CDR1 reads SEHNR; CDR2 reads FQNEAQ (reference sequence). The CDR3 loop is CASSAHQGAGEKLFF. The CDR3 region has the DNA TGTGCCAGCAGCGCGCACCAGGGGGCCGGGGAAAAACTGTTTTTT.